This T cell receptor (beta chain) was sequenced in a study of shared clonotypes between healthy human individuals. Study-wide findings and caveats: Sampling covered blood only; tissue repertoires likely differ. Of the naive CD4 clonotypes, roughly 5% were shared across several donors.

Terminally differentiated effector memory CD45RA+ cells were excluded from the naive CD8 cells, which were CD45RO-negative and positively selected for CCR7. The assay was run at deep level. This table comes from immunoSEQ multiplex PCR, and its TCRdb copy is limited to in-frame clones, with some not included. The sample contains millions of clones, 85% to 95% of which appear only once. Germline loops: CDR1 SEHNR, CDR2 FQNEAQ (reference sequence). V was pared by 11 bases and J by 3 bases, with 10 bases between. The CDR3 has 12 residues. This clone showed up just once. Antigen unknown. The sequence came from a man younger than 30 in good health. The sequencing input was naive CD8+ T cells sorted from blood. J is TRBJ2-2 and V is TRBV7-9; no clear D gene. CDR3 in amino acids: CAGQRDTGELFF. The DNA of the CDR3 is TGTGCCGGTCAACGGGACACCGGGGAGCTGTTTTTT. Full variable domain (outside the CDR3, taken from reference TRBV7-9 and TRBJ2-2): DTGVSQNPRHKITKRGQNVTFRCDPISEHNRLYWYRQTLGQGPEFLTYFQNEAQLEKSRLLSDRFSAERPKGSFSTLEIQRTEQGDSAMYLCAGQRDTGELFFGEGSRLTVL.